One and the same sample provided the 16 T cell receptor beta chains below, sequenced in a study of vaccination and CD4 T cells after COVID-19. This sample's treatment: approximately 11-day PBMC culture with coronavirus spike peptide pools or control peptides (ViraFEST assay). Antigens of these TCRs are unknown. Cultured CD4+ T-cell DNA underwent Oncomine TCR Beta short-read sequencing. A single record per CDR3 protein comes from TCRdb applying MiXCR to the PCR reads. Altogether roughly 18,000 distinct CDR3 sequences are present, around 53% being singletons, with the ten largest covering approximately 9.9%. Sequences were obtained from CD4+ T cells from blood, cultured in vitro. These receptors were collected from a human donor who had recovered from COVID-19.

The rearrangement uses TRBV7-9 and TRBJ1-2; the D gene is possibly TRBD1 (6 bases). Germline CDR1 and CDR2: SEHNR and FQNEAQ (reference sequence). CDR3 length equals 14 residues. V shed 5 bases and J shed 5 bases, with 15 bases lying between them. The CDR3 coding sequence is TGTGCCAGCAGCCAACAGGGTTGGGTTTATGGCTACACCTTC. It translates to CASSQQGWVYGYTF. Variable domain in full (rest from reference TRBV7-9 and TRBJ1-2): DTGVSQNPRHKITKRGQNVTFRCDPISEHNRLYWYRQTLGQGPEFLTYFQNEAQLEKSRLLSDRFSAERPKGSFSTLEIQRTEQGDSAMYLCASSQQGWVYGYTFGSGTRLTVV.

The CDR3 region has the DNA TGTGCCAGCAGGTTAGCGGTCCTCACAGATACGCAGTATTTT. It encodes CASRLAVLTDTQYF. The chain couples TRBV6-1 to TRBJ2-3; the D gene is possibly TRBD2 (6 bases). Trimming removed 6 bases from V and 2 bases from J, with 12 bases in between. This CDR3 has 14 residues. The V gene's germline CDR1 is MNHNS and CDR2 SASEGT.

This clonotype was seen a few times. The CDR3 DNA sequence: TGCAGTGCGTGGACTAGCGGGAAAGAGACCCAGTACTTC. It yields the protein CSAWTSGKETQYF. The V gene is TRBV20-1, the J gene TRBJ2-5, with TRBD2 matching over 12 bases. The germline CDR1 and CDR2 sequences are DFQATT and SNEGSKA (reference sequence). With V trimmed by 6 bases and J by 3 bases, 2 bases remained unmatched. The CDR3 has 13 residues.

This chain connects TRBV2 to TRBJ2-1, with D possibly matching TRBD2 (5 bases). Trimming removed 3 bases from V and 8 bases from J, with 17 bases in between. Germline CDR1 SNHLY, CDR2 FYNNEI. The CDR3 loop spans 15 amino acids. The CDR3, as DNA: TGTGCCAGCAGTGAGAGGGAGTTCGAGGATGATGAGCAGTTCTTC. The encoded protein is CASSEREFEDDEQFF.

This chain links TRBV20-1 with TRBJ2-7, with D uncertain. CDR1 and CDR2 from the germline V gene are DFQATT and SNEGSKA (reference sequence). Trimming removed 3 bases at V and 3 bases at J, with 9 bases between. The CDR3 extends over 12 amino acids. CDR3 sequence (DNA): TGCAGTGCTAGCGGCGATCTCTACGAGCAGTACTTC. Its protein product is CSASGDLYEQYF.

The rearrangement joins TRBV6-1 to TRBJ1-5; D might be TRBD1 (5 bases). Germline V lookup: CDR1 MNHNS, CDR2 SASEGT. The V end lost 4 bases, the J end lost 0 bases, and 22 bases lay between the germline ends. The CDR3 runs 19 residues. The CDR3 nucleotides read TGTGCCAGCAGTGCCCGTATCCTAGCCCAGGGCTATAGCAATCAGCCCCAGCATTTT. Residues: CASSARILAQGYSNQPQHF.

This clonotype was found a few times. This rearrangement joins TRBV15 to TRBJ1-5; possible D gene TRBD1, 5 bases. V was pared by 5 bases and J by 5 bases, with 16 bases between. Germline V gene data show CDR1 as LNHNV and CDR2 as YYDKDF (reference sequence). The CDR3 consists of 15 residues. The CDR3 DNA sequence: TGTGCCACCAGCTCAGGTGGTACAGGCTATCAGCCCCAGCATTTT. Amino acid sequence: CATSSGGTGYQPQHF.

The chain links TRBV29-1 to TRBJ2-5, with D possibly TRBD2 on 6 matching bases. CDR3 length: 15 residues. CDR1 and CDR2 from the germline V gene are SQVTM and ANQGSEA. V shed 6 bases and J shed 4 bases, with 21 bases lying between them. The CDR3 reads CSVAWRARGGETQYF. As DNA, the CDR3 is TGCAGCGTGGCTTGGAGGGCTCGAGGAGGAGAGACCCAGTACTTC.

CDR3 sequence: CASSLDRGPVNTEAFF. The DNA of the CDR3 is TGTGCCAGCTCCCTGGACAGGGGGCCTGTGAACACTGAAGCTTTCTTT. The rearrangement links TRBV18 to TRBJ1-1, with TRBD1 matching over 11 bases. The CDR3 length is 16 residues. Germline values: CDR1 KGHSH, CDR2 LQKENI. The V segment lost 6 bases and the J segment 0 bases; nucleotides outside the gene matches: 6.

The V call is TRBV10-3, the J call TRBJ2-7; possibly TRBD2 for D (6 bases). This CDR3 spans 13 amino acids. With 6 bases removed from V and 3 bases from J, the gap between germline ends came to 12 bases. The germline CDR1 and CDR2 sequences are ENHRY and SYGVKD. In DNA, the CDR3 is TGTGCCATCAGGCGGGGAGAGAGCTACGAGCAGTACTTC. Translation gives CAIRRGESYEQYF.

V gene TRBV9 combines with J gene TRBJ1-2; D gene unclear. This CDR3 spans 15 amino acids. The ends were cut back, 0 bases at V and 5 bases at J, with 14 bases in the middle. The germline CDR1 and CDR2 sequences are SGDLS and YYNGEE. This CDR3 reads CASSVGGIEGYGYTF. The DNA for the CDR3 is TGTGCCAGCAGCGTAGGAGGAATTGAAGGGTATGGCTACACCTTC.

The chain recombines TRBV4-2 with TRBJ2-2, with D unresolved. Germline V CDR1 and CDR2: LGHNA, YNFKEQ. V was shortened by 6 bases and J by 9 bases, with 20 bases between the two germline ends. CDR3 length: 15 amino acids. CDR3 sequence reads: CASRPRGDENRELFF. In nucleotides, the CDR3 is TGTGCCAGCAGACCAAGAGGTGACGAGAACAGGGAGCTGTTTTTT.

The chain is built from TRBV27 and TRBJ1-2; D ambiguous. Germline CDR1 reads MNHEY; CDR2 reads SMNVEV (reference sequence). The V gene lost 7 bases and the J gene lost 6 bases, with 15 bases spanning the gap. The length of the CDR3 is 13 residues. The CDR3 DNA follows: TGTGCCAGCAAAAGAATCGGCGCCGATGGCTACACCTTC. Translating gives CASKRIGADGYTF.

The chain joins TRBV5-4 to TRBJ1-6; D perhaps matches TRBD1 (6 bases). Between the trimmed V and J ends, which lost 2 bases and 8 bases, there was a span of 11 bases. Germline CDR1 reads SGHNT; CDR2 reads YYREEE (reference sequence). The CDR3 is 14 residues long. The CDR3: CASSFDGGYSPLHF. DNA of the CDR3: TGTGCCAGCAGCTTCGACGGGGGCTATTCACCCCTCCACTTT.

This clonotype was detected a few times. The CDR3 region has the DNA TGCAGTGCTAGGTACCCGATGAGGGATTCACCCCTCCACTTT. Its translation is CSARYPMRDSPLHF. The chain is built from TRBV20-1 and TRBJ1-6; D unclear. Between the trimmed V and J ends, which lost 3 bases and 8 bases, there was a span of 14 bases. CDR3 size: 14 residues. CDR1 DFQATT and CDR2 SNEGSKA come from the germline V gene (reference sequence).

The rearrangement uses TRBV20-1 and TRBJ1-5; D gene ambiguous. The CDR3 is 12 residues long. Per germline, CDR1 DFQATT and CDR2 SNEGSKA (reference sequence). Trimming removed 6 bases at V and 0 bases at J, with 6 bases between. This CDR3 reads CSAGRSNQPQHF. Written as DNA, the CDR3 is TGCAGTGCGGGCCGTAGCAATCAGCCCCAGCATTTT.